This T cell receptor (beta chain) comes out of a study of identical twins. From the 5' RACE reads, TCRdb called clonotypes with MiXCR, one entry per CDR3 protein. The table lists approximately 690,000 distinct CDR3 sequences, roughly 6.2% of them singletons. Whole-study findings and limits: Memory repertoires lacked the insertion deficit that abundant cord blood beta clonotypes showed. Within twin pairs, the out-of-frame alpha sequences they shared showed excess low generation probability.

This clonotype was recorded many times. Its antigen is undetermined. Material: naive T cells sorted from blood. This receptor was obtained from a man younger than 30 in good health.

Written as DNA, the CDR3 is TGTGCCAGCAGTGATTGGGGTAGCACCGGGGAGCTGTTTTTT. It yields the protein CASSDWGSTGELFF. The chain carries TRBV25-1 and TRBJ2-2; D is unresolved. This CDR3 is built from 14 residues. The V and J ends lost 3 bases and 4 bases respectively, with 9 bases between them. In germline, CDR1 is MGHDK, CDR2 SYGVNS.